This T cell receptor beta chain is from a study of vaccination and CD4 T cells after COVID-19. Turning to the study itself: Six males and four females, two of them Hispanic, were enrolled as convalescents. Median time from COVID diagnosis to post-COVID sampling was roughly 13 weeks (35 to 161). Cells were stimulated with overlapping spike peptides from SARS-CoV-2, HCoV-NL63, HCoV-OC43 and HCoV-229E.

Sequencing of the DNA from cultured CD4+ T cells was carried out with the Oncomine TCR Beta short-read assay. Investigators obtained genomic DNA by extraction from cultured CD4+ T cells. TCRdb reprocessed the PCR reads via MiXCR and lists one record per CDR3 protein. Counted here are 15,000 to 20,000 distinct CDR3 sequences, around 40% occurring once; the ten biggest clones make up about an eighth. The germline V gene encodes CDR1 DFQATT and CDR2 SNEGSKA (reference sequence). V lost 3 bases and J lost 4; bases outside the gene matches: 2. The CDR3 loop spans 13 amino acids. As for treatment: approximately 10-day PBMC culture with coronavirus spike peptide pools or control peptides (ViraFEST assay). This clonotype was detected only a few times. Its target is not known.

The V call is TRBV20-1, the J call TRBJ1-1; TRBD1 matches 10 bases. Sequenced input: CD4+ T cells from blood, cultured in vitro. This receptor was obtained from a human donor who had recovered from COVID-19. CDR3 sequence: CSASGTGVTEAFF. CDR3 coding DNA: TGCAGTGCTAGCGGGACAGGGGTCACTGAAGCTTTCTTT.